The present T cell receptor beta chain was sequenced within a study of blood T cell repertoires in COVID-19. V was clipped by 0 bases and J by 3 bases, with 8 bases between them. Germline CDR1 and CDR2: KGHSH and LQKENI. The CDR3 covers 14 residues. Measured with immunoSEQ multiplex PCR; TCRdb has only the in-frame clones, and not every one. This table holds approximately 280,000 clones, 89% found once. V gene TRBV18 combines with J gene TRBJ1-2; a weak D match, TRBD1 (5 bases). The sample consisted of peripheral blood. The receptor was derived from an older woman with acute or convalescent COVID-19. This CDR3 reads CASSPPDSYYGYTF. For the CDR3, the DNA is TGTGCCAGCTCACCACCCGACAGCTACTATGGCTACACCTTC.